This entry describes one TCR beta chain. Its specificity is unknown. Construction of TCR beta libraries was performed using quantitative 5'-RACE with molecular barcodes. One entry per CDR3 protein results from TCRdb running MiXCR on the 5' RACE reads. The sample has hundreds of thousands of distinct CDR3 sequences, about 30% seen once; the top ten hold roughly 4.2%. The data originate from a study of CD8 T cells in ankylosing spondylitis. Overall study results and limits: From matched ankylosing spondylitis synovial fluid, disease-linked clones were reportedly recovered at significantly enriched levels. It appeared that ankylosing spondylitis blood was characterized by a TCR beta motif of about 8 highly homologous variants.

The CDR3 length is 13 residues. From germline, CDR1 is LGHNT and CDR2 FRNRAP. The V end lost 7 bases, the J end lost 7 bases, and 16 bases lay between the germline ends. The chain has TRBV12-5 and TRBJ2-5; D may correspond to TRBD1 or TRBD2 (5 bases each). This TCR was sampled from a male donor with ankylosing spondylitis or in good health (not recorded which). Specimen: blood, either unsorted or a sorted T cell fraction (not recorded which). The CDR3 sequence is CASVPGPGGTQYF. The CDR3 nucleotides are TGTGCTAGTGTTCCGGGACCTGGGGGGACCCAGTACTTC.